These 2 T cell receptor beta chains originate from one sample sequenced in a study of T cells in narcolepsy. Measured with immunoSEQ multiplex PCR; TCRdb has only the in-frame clones, and not every one. Among tens of thousands of clones listed, 92% were seen once. The sequenced sample was CD45RA- memory CD4+ T cells from PBMCs. The receptors come from a human donor with narcolepsy.

This clone was counted only a few times. The chain recombines TRBV6-1 with TRBJ2-5; D perhaps matches TRBD2 (6 bases). In germline, CDR1 is MNHNS, CDR2 SASEGT. The V gene lost 0 bases and the J gene lost 5 bases, with 10 bases spanning the gap. The CDR3 sequence is 14 residues long. Here the CDR3 reads CASSEATGLETQYF. The CDR3 DNA reads TGTGCCAGCAGTGAAGCGACGGGACTGGAGACCCAGTACTTC.

This sequence joins TRBV10-3 and TRBJ2-3, with 9 bases matching TRBD1. The germline CDR1 and CDR2 sequences are ENHRY and SYGVKD. V lost 6 bases, J lost 0 bases, and 10 bases stayed unmatched. This CDR3 has 17 amino acids. CDR3 coding DNA: TGTGCCATCAGGCTGGACAGGGGAGGGTCGAGCACAGATACGCAGTATTTT. Translated, it gives CAIRLDRGGSSTDTQYF.